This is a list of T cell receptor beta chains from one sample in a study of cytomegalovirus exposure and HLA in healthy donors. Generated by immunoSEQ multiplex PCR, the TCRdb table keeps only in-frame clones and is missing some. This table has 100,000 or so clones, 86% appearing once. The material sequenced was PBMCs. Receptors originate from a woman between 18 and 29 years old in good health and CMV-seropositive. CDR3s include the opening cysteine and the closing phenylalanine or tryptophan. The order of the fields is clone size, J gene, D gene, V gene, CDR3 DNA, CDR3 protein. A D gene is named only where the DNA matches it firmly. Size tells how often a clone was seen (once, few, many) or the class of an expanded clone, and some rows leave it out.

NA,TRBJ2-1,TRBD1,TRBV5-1,TGCGCCAGCAGCTACGGACAGGTAAATGAGCAGTTCTTC,CASSYGQVNEQFF
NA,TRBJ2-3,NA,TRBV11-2,TGTGCCAGCAGCTTGGTCAGGGTCGCAGATACGCAGTATTTT,CASSLVRVADTQYF
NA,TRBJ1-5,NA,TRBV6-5,TGTGCCAGCAGTCCGAACATGGGCAATCAGCCCCAGCATTTT,CASSPNMGNQPQHF
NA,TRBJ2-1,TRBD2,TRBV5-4,TGTGCCAGCAGCGCGGGACTAGCGGATTACAATGAGCAGTTCTTC,CASSAGLADYNEQFF
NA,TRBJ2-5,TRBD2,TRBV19,TGTGCCAGTAGCCCGCGCGGGGGAAGACAAGAGACCCAGTACTTC,CASSPRGGRQETQYF
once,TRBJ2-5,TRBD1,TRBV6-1,TGTGCCAGCAGTGAAGTCTTTGCAGGGGGTGAGACCCAGTACTTC,CASSEVFAGGETQYF
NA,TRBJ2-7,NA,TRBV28,TGTGCCAGCAGAACTCGAGGTTACGAGCAGTACTTC,CASRTRGYEQYF
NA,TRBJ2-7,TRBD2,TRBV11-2,TGTGCCAGCAGCTTAGAGGGGGGGAGGGCATCCGAGCAGTACTTC,CASSLEGGRASEQYF
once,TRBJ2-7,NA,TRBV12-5,TGTGCTAGTGGTTTGCTCGCCGGGACTGTCCGCCACGAGCAGTACTTC,CASGLLAGTVRHEQYF
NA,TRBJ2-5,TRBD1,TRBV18,TGTGCCAGCTCGCTAGATACCGGGACAGGCACAGTTCAAGAGACCCAGTACTTC,CASSLDTGTGTVQETQYF
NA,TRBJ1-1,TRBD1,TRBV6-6,TGTGCCAGCAGCCCCGACCCGACAGGGGGCGCGCCGGCTTTCTTT,CASSPDPTGGAPAFF
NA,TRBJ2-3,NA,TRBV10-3,TGTGCCATCAGTGTCATTTGGGGGCGGCCAGATACGCAGTATTTT,CAISVIWGRPDTQYF
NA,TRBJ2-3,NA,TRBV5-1,TGCGCCAGCAGCCAAGGGACTGGCTCTACGCAGTATTTT,CASSQGTGSTQYF
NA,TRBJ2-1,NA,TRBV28,TGTGCCAGCAGTTTGCGCTTCTCTACAGGCCCCAAGGGCTACGCCAATGAGCAGTTCTTC,CASSLRFSTGPKGYANEQFF
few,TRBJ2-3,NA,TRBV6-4,TGTGCCAGCAGTGACGGGACTAGCACAGATACGCAGTATTTT,CASSDGTSTDTQYF
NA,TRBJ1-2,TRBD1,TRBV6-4,TGTGCCAGCAGGATGGGGACAGGGGGCGCCGGGAACTATGGCTACACCTTC,CASRMGTGGAGNYGYTF
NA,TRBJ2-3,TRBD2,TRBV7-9,TGTGCCAGCAGCTTACTAGCGGGGAGCACAGATACGCAGTATTTT,CASSLLAGSTDTQYF
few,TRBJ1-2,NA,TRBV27,TGTGCCAGCAGTTCCCCCCTGGGCGGCTACACCTTC,CASSSPLGGYTF
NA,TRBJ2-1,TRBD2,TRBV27,TGTGCCACCTCCTCCGGACTAGCGGGAGCGTATGAGCAGTTCTTC,CATSSGLAGAYEQFF
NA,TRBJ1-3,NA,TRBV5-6,TGTGCCAGCAGCTTGATAGGGGTTGTTGGAAACACCATATATTTT,CASSLIGVVGNTIYF
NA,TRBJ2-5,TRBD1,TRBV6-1,TGTGCCAGCAGTGAAGGGACAGGGGGCGCAGAGACCCAGTACTTC,CASSEGTGGAETQYF
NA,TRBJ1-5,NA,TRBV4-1,TGCGCCAGCAGCCAAGAGGGACTCGCGAATCAGCCCCAGCATTTT,CASSQEGLANQPQHF
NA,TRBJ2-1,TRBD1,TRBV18,TGTGCCAGCTCACCTGGGACAGGGGAGAGTGAGCAGTTCTTC,CASSPGTGESEQFF
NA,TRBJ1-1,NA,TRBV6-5,TGTGCCAGCAGTTACTCACCAGGGTTGCTCAACACTGAAGCTTTCTTT,CASSYSPGLLNTEAFF
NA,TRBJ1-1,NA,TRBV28,TGTGCCAGCAGCGTGAGGTATGGACAAAAGAACACTGAAGCTTTCTTT,CASSVRYGQKNTEAFF